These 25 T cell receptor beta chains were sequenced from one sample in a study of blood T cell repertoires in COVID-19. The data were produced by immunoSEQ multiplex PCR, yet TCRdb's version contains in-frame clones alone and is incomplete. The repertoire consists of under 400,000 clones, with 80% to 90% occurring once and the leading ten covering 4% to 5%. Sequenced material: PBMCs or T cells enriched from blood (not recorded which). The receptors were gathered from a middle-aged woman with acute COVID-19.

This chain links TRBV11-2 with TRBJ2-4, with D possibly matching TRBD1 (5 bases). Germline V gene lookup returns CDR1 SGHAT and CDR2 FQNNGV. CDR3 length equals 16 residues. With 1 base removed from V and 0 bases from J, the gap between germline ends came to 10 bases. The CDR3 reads CASSLGTSLAKNIQYF. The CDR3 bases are TGTGCCAGCAGCTTAGGGACATCTTTAGCCAAAAACATTCAGTACTTC.

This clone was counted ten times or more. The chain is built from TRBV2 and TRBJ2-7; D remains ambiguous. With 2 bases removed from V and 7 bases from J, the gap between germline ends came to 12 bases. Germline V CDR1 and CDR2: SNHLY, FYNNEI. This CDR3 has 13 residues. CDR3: CASSEPGGGEQYF. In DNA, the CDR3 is TGTGCCAGCAGTGAACCCGGCGGTGGGGAGCAGTACTTC.

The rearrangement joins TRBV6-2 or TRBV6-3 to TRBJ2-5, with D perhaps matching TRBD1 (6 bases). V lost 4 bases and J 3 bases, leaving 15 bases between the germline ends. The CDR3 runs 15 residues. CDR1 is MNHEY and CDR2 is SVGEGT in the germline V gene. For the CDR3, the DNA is TGTGCCAGCAGTTCGGCAGGAAAGGGGGAAGAGACCCAGTACTTC. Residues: CASSSAGKGEETQYF.

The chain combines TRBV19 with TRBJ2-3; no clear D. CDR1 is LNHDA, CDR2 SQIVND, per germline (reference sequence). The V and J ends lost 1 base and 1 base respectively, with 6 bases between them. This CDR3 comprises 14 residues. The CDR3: CASSIGRGTDTQYF. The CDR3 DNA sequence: TGTGCCAGTAGTATAGGTCGAGGCACAGATACGCAGTATTTT.

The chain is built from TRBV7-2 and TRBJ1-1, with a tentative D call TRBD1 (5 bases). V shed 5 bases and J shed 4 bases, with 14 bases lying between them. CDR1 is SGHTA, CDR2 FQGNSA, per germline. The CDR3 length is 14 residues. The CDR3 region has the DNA TGTGCCAGCAGCCCGAGGAGGGGAGGCACTGAAGCTTTCTTT. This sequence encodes CASSPRRGGTEAFF.

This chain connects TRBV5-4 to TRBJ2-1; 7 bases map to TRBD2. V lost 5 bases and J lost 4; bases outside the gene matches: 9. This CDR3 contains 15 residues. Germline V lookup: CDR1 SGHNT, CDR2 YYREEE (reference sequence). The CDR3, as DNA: TGTGCCAGCAGTTACAGCGGGGCGTTTTACAATGAGCAGTTCTTC. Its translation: CASSYSGAFYNEQFF.

As DNA, the CDR3 is TGTGCCAGTTGCACAGGACAGGGTCTAAATGAAAAACTGTTTTTT. This gives the protein CASCTGQGLNEKLFF. The chain recombines TRBV6-5 with TRBJ1-4; TRBD1 aligns across 8 bases. The J segment lost 5 bases and the V segment lost 9 bases, leaving 11 bases of the junction unmatched. This CDR3 has 15 residues. Germline assignment: CDR1 MNHEY and CDR2 SVGAGI.

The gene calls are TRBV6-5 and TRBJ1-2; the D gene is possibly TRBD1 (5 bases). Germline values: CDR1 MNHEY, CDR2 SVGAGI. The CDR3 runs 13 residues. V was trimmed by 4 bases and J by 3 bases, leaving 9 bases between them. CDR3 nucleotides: TGTGCCAGCAGTTTCAGGGTTCACTATGGCTACACCTTC. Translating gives CASSFRVHYGYTF.

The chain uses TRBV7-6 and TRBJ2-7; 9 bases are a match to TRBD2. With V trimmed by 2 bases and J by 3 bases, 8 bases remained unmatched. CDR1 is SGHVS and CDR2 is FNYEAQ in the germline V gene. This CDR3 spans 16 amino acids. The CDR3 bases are TGTGCCAGCAGCTTAACCGGCGGGGGGGAGAGCTACGAGCAGTACTTC. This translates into CASSLTGGGESYEQYF.

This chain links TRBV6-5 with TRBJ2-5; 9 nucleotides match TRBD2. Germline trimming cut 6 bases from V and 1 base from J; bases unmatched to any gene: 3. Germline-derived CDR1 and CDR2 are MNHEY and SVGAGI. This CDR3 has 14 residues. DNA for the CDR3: TGTGCCAGCAGCCGCGGGGGGGCCCAAGAGACCCAGTACTTC. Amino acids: CASSRGGAQETQYF.

The CDR3 loop reads CASSRGTSGRLNTGELFF. Here the CDR3 DNA reads TGCGCCAGCAGCCGTGGGACTAGCGGGAGGCTGAACACCGGGGAGCTGTTTTTT. The chain links TRBV5-1 to TRBJ2-2, with TRBD2 identical over 15 bases. After removal of 4 bases from V and 1 base from J, the junction contained 5 bases not matched to a gene. CDR3 length: 18 amino acids. CDR1 is SGHRS and CDR2 is YFSETQ in the germline V gene.

The CDR3 bases are TGTGCCAGTAGTATGAGGGTCGACACTGAAGCTTTCTTT. This codes for CASSMRVDTEAFF. The genes are TRBV19 and TRBJ1-1, with D unresolved. The V and J ends lost 3 bases and 3 bases respectively, with 8 bases between them. In germline, CDR1 is LNHDA, CDR2 SQIVND (reference sequence). There are 13 residues in the CDR3.

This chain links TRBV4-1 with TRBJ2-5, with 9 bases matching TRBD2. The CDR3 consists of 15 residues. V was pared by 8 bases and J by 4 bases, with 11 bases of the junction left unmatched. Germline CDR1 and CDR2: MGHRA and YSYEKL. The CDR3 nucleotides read TGCGCCAGCTCACCAGGGACTAGCTTCGGAGAGACCCAGTACTTC. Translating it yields CASSPGTSFGETQYF.

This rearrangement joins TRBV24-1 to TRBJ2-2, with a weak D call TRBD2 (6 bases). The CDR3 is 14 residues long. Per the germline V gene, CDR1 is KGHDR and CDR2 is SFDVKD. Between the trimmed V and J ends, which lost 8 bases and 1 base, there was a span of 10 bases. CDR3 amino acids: CATTGLKNTGELFF. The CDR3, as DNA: TGTGCCACCACGGGACTCAAGAACACCGGGGAGCTGTTTTTT.

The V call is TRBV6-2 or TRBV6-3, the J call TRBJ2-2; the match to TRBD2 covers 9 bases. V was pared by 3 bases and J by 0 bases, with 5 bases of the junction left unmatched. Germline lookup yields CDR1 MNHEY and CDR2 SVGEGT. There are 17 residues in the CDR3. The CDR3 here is CASSYSRTSANTGELFF. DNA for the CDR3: TGTGCCAGCAGTTATTCCCGGACTAGCGCGAACACCGGGGAGCTGTTTTTT.

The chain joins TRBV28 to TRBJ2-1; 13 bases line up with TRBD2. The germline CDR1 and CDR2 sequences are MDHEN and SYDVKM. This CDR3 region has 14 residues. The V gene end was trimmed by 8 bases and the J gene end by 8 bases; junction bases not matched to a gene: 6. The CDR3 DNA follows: TGTGCCAGCTTGACTAGCGGGAGGAGCGATGAGCAGTTCTTC. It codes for CASLTSGRSDEQFF.

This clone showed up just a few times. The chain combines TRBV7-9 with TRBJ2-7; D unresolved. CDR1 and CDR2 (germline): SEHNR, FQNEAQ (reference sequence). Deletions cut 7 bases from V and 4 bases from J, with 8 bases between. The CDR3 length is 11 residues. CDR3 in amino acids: CASMREYEQYF. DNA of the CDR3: TGTGCCAGCATGAGAGAATACGAGCAGTACTTC.

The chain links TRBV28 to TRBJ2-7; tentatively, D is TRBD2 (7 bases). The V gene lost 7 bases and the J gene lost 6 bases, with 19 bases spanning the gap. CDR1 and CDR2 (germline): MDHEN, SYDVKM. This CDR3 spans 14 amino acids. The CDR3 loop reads CASMGVRGGSEQYF. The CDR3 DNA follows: TGTGCCAGCATGGGGGTAAGGGGGGGTTCCGAGCAGTACTTC.

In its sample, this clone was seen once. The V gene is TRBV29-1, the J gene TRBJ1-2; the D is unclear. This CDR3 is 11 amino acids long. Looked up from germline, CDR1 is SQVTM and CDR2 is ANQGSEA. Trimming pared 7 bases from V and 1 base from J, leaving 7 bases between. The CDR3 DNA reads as TGCAGCGCAACATTTAACTATGGCTACACCTTC. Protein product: CSATFNYGYTF.

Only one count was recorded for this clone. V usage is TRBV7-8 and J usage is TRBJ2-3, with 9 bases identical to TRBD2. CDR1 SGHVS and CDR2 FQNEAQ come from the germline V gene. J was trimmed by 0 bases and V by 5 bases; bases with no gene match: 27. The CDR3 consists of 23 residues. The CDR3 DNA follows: TGTGCCAGCAGCCCTGCGGGGGGGACTAGGGGAAATCTGGGGTTTTCTAGCACAGATACGCAGTATTTT. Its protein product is CASSPAGGTRGNLGFSSTDTQYF. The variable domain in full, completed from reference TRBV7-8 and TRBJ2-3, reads GAGVSQSPRYKVAKRGQDVALRCDPISGHVSLFWYQQALGQGPEFLTYFQNEAQLDKSGLPSDRFFAERPEGSVSTLKIQRTQQEDSAVYLCASSPAGGTRGNLGFSSTDTQYFGPGTRLTVL.

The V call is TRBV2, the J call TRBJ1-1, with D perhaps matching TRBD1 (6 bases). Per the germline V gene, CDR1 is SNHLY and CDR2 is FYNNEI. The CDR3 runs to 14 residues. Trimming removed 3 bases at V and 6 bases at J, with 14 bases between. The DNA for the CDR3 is TGTGCCAGCAGTGACCAGGGGATAAGGCCTGAAGCTTTCTTT. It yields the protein CASSDQGIRPEAFF.

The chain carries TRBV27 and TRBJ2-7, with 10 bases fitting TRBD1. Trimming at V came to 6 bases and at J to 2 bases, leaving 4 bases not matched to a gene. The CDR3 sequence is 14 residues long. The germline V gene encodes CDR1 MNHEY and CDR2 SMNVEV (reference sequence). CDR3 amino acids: CASSDGTGAYEQYF. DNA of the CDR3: TGTGCCAGCAGCGATGGGACAGGGGCCTACGAGCAGTACTTC.

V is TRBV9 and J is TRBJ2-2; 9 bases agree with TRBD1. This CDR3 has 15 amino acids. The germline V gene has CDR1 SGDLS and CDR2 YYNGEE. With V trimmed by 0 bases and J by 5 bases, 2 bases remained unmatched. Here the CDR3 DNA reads TGTGCCAGCAGCGTAGGGGACAGGGATACCGGGGAGCTGTTTTTT. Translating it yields CASSVGDRDTGELFF.

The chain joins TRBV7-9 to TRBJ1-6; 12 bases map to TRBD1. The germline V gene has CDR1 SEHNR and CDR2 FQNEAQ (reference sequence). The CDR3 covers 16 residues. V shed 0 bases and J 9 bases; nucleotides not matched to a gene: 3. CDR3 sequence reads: CASSLAGTGGSSPLHF. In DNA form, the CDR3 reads TGTGCCAGCAGCTTAGCCGGGACAGGGGGCAGTTCACCCCTCCACTTT.

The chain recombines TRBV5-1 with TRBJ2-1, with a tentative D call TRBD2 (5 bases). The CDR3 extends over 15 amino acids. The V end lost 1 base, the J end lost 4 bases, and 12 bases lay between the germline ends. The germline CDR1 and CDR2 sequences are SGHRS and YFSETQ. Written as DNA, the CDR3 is TGCGCCAGCAGCTTGCGGGGTGGAGAATACAATGAGCAGTTCTTC. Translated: CASSLRGGEYNEQFF.